The entry below gives a single T cell receptor beta chain sequence along with its context. No antigen is known for it. This record belongs to a study of CXCR3-negative and CXCR3-positive naive CD8 T cells. General study points: Freshly isolated PBMCs were used in most assays, given partial CXCR3 loss after freezing. CXCR3-positive naive cells carried more hydrophobic TRB CDR3s than CXCR3-negative naive cells did. Relative to memory CD8+ cells, whose diversity was much lower, both naive subsets had comparably high diversity.

Germline V gene lookup returns CDR1 SGHRS and CDR2 YFSETQ. This CDR3 comprises 15 residues. Every individual CD8+ T cell subset underwent sorting in triplicate at approximately 310,000 cells apiece. Via 5' RACE with UMI labels, TRB cDNA libraries were prepared. TCRdb re-analyzed the 5' RACE reads; it lists each CDR3 protein once, without DNA. Its table lists 100,000 to 150,000 distinct CDR3 sequences. This TCR was recovered from a human donor in good health. Some clones in this sample may be carry-over from other donors' samples. The chain combines TRBV5-1 with TRBJ2-2. The sample comprised naive CXCR3- CD8+ T cells from blood. Specified subset: CD45RO-CCR7+CD27+CD95- naive CD8+ T cells lacking CXCR3 (TNR3-). The CDR3 here is CASSLDSSNTGELFF.